A single sample gave rise to the 23 T cell receptor beta chains below, sequenced in a study of early T cells in non-severe SARS-CoV-2 infection. TCRdb independently ran MiXCR on the 5' RACE reads; one entry per CDR3 protein. The sample holds some 67,000 distinct CDR3 sequences, more than 8% seen once. The source material was whole blood, sampled at baseline. The receptors come from an adult who was a healthcare worker with PCR-confirmed SARS-CoV-2 infection or an uninfected control (not recorded which).

A few counts support this clonotype. CDR3 sequence: CAMGTGLAATNEQFF. For the CDR3, the DNA is TGTGCCATGGGAACGGGACTAGCGGCTACCAATGAGCAGTTCTTC. The chain joins TRBV10-3 to TRBJ2-1; 11 nucleotides align to TRBD2. The CDR3 totals 15 residues. CDR1 and CDR2 from the germline V gene are ENHRY and SYGVKD. V trimming: 9 bases; J trimming: 6 bases; junction bases outside the gene matches: 10.

V usage is TRBV9 and J usage is TRBJ2-7; TRBD1 agrees at 9 bases. CDR1 is SGDLS, CDR2 YYNGEE, per germline. V dropped 0 bases and J dropped 2; count of bases not matched to a gene: 9. The CDR3 spans 17 residues. Here the CDR3 DNA reads TGTGCCAGCAGCGTAGGGGACAGGGCCCCCGTACCCTACGAGCAGTACTTC. It is translated as CASSVGDRAPVPYEQYF.

In this sample, this clonotype turned up many times. V gene TRBV24-1 combines with J gene TRBJ2-4; TRBD2 is a possible D gene (5 bases). The germline V gene has CDR1 KGHDR and CDR2 SFDVKD. Trimming took 4 bases from V and 8 from J, leaving 17 bases between them. The CDR3 is made up of 15 amino acids. CDR3 sequence reads: CATSESGRRGDIQYF. DNA of the CDR3: TGTGCCACCAGTGAGAGCGGACGGCGTGGAGACATTCAGTACTTC.

This clonotype has at least ten counts. This chain connects TRBV20-1 to TRBJ1-4; D perhaps matches TRBD1 (6 bases). The CDR3 is 13 amino acids. V lost 6 bases and J lost 5, with 13 bases in between. Germline V gene lookup returns CDR1 DFQATT and CDR2 SNEGSKA (reference sequence). CDR3 coding DNA: TGCAGTGCCTTTAAGGGGGGAAATGAAAAACTGTTTTTT. This gives the protein CSAFKGGNEKLFF.

This clonotype came up a few times. The chain's CDR3 is CSAPSDSLYGYTF. CDR3 in DNA: TGCAGTGCACCCTCCGACAGTCTCTATGGCTACACCTTC. The gene calls are TRBV20-1 and TRBJ1-2; possible D gene TRBD1, 5 bases. Trimming shortened V by 6 bases and J by 4 bases, and 15 bases separated the two germline ends. Germline CDR1 is DFQATT and CDR2 is SNEGSKA (reference sequence). The CDR3 length is 13 residues.

This clonotype showed up just a few times. The chain is built from TRBV28 and TRBJ2-7; the match to TRBD2 covers 12 bases. With V trimmed by 6 bases and J by 3 bases, 6 bases remained unmatched. The CDR3 spans 15 residues. CDR1 is MDHEN, CDR2 SYDVKM, per germline. As DNA, the CDR3 is TGTGCCAGCAGCACCCAACTAGCGGGAGGCTACGAGCAGTACTTC. This codes for CASSTQLAGGYEQYF.

The gene calls are TRBV6-2 or TRBV6-3 and TRBJ2-2; D remains unclear. CDR1 and CDR2 (germline): MNHEY, SVGEGT. There are 15 residues in the CDR3. V dropped 7 bases and J dropped 5 bases, with 17 bases sitting between them. CDR3 sequence: CASTMGYHRTGELFF. In nucleotides, the CDR3 is TGTGCCAGCACCATGGGGTACCATCGGACCGGGGAGCTGTTTTTT.

This clonotype has ten or more counts. The gene calls are TRBV6-2 or TRBV6-3 and TRBJ2-1; a weak D match, TRBD2 (6 bases). Germline CDR1 is MNHEY and CDR2 is SVGEGT. Trimming took off 4 bases at V and 6 bases at J, with 13 bases between the two ends. This CDR3 has 14 amino acids. The CDR3 DNA follows: TGTGCCAGCAGTTCCCGGCGGGGAAGCAATGAGCAGTTCTTC. This translates into CASSSRRGSNEQFF.

This clonotype has ten or more counts. This sequence joins TRBV7-2 and TRBJ2-1; D unresolved. The CDR3 has 13 residues. CDR1 SGHTA and CDR2 FQGNSA come from the germline V gene. Trimming shortened V by 4 bases and J by 0 bases, and 4 bases separated the two germline ends. CDR3 residues: CASSSLSYNEQFF. The CDR3, as DNA: TGTGCCAGCAGCTCACTCTCCTACAATGAGCAGTTCTTC.

This clonotype was seen repeatedly, ten times or more. The J gene is TRBJ1-2, the V gene TRBV12-3 or TRBV12-4, with D unclear. CDR3 length: 13 residues. The ends were cut back, 1 base at V and 11 bases at J, with 14 bases in the middle. CDR3 loop: CASSLDVVGGYTF. Written as DNA, the CDR3 is TGTGCCAGCAGTTTAGATGTTGTAGGCGGGTACACCTTC.

This clonotype has a handful of counts. The chain has TRBV4-2 and TRBJ2-1; TRBD1 or TRBD2 may be the D gene (6 bases each). From germline, CDR1 is LGHNA and CDR2 YNFKEQ. The CDR3 is made up of 16 amino acids. V lost 4 bases, J lost 3 bases, and 16 bases lay in between. This CDR3 reads CASSPGDLALYNEQFF. CDR3 coding DNA: TGTGCCAGCAGCCCAGGGGACTTAGCCCTCTACAATGAGCAGTTCTTC.

This clonotype was counted many times. The chain combines TRBV20-1 with TRBJ2-3; 13 bases align to TRBD2. V trimming: 6 bases; J trimming: 8 bases; junction bases outside the gene matches: 11. From germline, CDR1 is DFQATT and CDR2 SNEGSKA (reference sequence). This CDR3 spans 15 amino acids. CDR3: CSAQGLAGAASTQYF. CDR3 bases: TGCAGTGCCCAAGGACTAGCGGGGGCCGCAAGTACGCAGTATTTT.

This clonotype has a count of ten or more. The chain's CDR3 is CASSIGKGNYGYTF. DNA for the CDR3: TGTGCCAGTAGTATAGGCAAAGGAAACTATGGCTACACCTTC. The gene calls are TRBV19 and TRBJ1-2; the D is unclear. Per the germline V gene, CDR1 is LNHDA and CDR2 is SQIVND (reference sequence). Trimming shortened V by 1 base and J by 2 bases, and 8 bases separated the two germline ends. CDR3 size: 14 residues.

This clonotype came up a few times. The rearrangement uses TRBV5-4 and TRBJ2-3; perhaps TRBD2 as D (6 bases). This CDR3 spans 13 amino acids. Per germline, CDR1 SGHNT and CDR2 YYREEE (reference sequence). Trimming left V 7 bases short and J 4 bases short, with 13 bases between. CDR3 sequence (DNA): TGTGCCAGCGCCGGGACTCGTGCAGATACGCAGTATTTT. Protein: CASAGTRADTQYF.

This clonotype was seen repeatedly, ten times or more. V usage is TRBV5-6 and J usage is TRBJ1-5; the D is unclear. V was cut by 0 bases and J by 2 bases, with 6 bases left in between. The CDR3 runs to 14 residues. The V gene's germline CDR1 is SGHDT and CDR2 YYEEEE. CDR3 amino acids: CASSLGIGNQPQHF. DNA of the CDR3: TGTGCCAGCAGCTTGGGTATCGGCAATCAGCCCCAGCATTTT.

The V call is TRBV6-5, the J call TRBJ1-2; D might be TRBD1 (5 bases). Germline CDR1 MNHEY, CDR2 SVGAGI. This CDR3 is built from 12 residues. V lost 8 bases and J 5 bases, leaving 12 bases between the germline ends. This CDR3 is CASRDGTYGYTF. DNA of the CDR3: TGTGCCAGCCGGGACGGAACGTATGGCTACACCTTC.

This sequence joins TRBV2 and TRBJ1-3; 7 nucleotides line up with TRBD1. This CDR3 is built from 17 residues. CDR1 SNHLY and CDR2 FYNNEI come from the germline V gene. Trimming at V came to 7 bases and at J to 0 bases, leaving 12 bases not matched to a gene. For the CDR3, the DNA is TGTGCCAGCATTAAAGGGGGCAGAGGGGGCTCTGGAAACACCATATATTTT. Amino acids: CASIKGGRGGSGNTIYF.

J is TRBJ2-1 and V is TRBV12-3 or TRBV12-4; no definite D call. V was clipped by 5 bases and J by 6 bases, with 17 bases between them. This CDR3 contains 15 residues. Here the CDR3 DNA reads TGTGCCAGCAGTCCCCTCATGGAAGGTTCCAATGAGCAGTTCTTC. It translates to CASSPLMEGSNEQFF.

V is TRBV7-8 and J is TRBJ1-2; TRBD1 is a possible D gene (5 bases). The CDR3 is 15 amino acids. Trimming cost V 1 base and J 5 bases, with 14 bases left between them. Per the germline V gene, CDR1 is SGHVS and CDR2 is FQNEAQ. The CDR3 protein is CASSLVPRASYGYTF. CDR3 nucleotide sequence: TGTGCCAGCAGCTTAGTGCCCAGGGCGTCGTATGGCTACACCTTC.

The V call is TRBV28, the J call TRBJ2-3, with D possibly matching TRBD2 (5 bases). The CDR3 loop spans 12 amino acids. In germline, CDR1 is MDHEN, CDR2 SYDVKM. V was trimmed by 7 bases and J by 3 bases, leaving 8 bases between them. The CDR3 DNA reads as TGTGCCAGCACCGGGGAAACAGATACGCAGTATTTT. It translates to CASTGETDTQYF.

This clonotype has more than one count but fewer than ten. This rearrangement joins TRBV5-1 to TRBJ1-5; no definite D call. The length of the CDR3 is 15 residues. In germline, CDR1 is SGHRS, CDR2 YFSETQ. Trimming took off 0 bases at V and 0 bases at J, with 7 bases between the two ends. The CDR3 nucleotides read TGCGCCAGCAGCTTGGACGGATATAGCAATCAGCCCCAGCATTTT. Encoded protein: CASSLDGYSNQPQHF. Drawing the rest from reference TRBV5-1 and TRBJ1-5, the complete variable domain is KAGVTQTPRYLIKTRGQQVTLSCSPISGHRSVSWYQQTPGQGLQFLFEYFSETQRNKGNFPGRFSGRQFSNSRSEMNVSTLELGDSALYLCASSLDGYSNQPQHFGDGTRLSIL.

There are a few counts of this clonotype. This chain links TRBV15 with TRBJ1-1; 8 bases are shared with TRBD1. J gave up 0 bases and V 0 bases, and 9 bases lay outside the gene matches. The CDR3 consists of 18 residues. Germline CDR1 and CDR2: LNHNV and YYDKDF (reference sequence). This chain's CDR3 is CATSREGRGLGMNTEAFF. DNA for the CDR3: TGTGCCACCAGCAGAGAGGGCAGGGGGCTTGGTATGAACACTGAAGCTTTCTTT.

This clonotype came up a few times. This rearrangement joins TRBV4-1 to TRBJ2-1; 9 positions agree with TRBD2. The CDR3 extends over 13 amino acids. Trimming at V came to 6 bases and at J to 10 bases, leaving 7 bases not matched to a gene. CDR1 and CDR2 (germline): MGHRA, YSYEKL. The DNA of the CDR3 is TGCGCCAGCAGTTTAGCGGGAGCGGGCGAGCAGTTCTTC. It yields the protein CASSLAGAGEQFF.